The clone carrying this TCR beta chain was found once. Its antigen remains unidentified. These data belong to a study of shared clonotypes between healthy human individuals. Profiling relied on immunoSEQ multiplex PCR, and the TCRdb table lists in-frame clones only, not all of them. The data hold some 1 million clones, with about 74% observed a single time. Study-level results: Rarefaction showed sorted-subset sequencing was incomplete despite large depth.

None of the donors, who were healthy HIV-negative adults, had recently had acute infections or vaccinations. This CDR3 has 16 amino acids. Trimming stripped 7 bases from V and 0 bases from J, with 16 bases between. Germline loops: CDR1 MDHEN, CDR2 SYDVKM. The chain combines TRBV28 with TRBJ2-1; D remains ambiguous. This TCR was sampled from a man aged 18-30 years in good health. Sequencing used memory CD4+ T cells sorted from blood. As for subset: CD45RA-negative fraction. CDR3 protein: CASTSRDPSSYNEQFF. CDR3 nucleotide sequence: TGTGCCAGCACCTCCCGAGACCCCTCCTCCTACAATGAGCAGTTCTTC.